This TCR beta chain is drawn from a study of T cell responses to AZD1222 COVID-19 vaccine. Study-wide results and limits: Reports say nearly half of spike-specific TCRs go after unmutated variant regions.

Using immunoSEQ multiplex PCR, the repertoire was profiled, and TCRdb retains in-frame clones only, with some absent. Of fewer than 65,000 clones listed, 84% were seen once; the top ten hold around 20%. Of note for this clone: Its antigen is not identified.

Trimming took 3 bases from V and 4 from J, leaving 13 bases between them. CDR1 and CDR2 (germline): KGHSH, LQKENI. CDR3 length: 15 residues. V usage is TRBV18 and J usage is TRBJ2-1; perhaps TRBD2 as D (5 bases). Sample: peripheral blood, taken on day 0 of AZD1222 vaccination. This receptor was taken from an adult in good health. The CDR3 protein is CASSPPQAGYNEQFF. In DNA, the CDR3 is TGTGCCAGCTCACCGCCCCAGGCGGGTTACAATGAGCAGTTCTTC. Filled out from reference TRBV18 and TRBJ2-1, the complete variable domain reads NAGVMQNPRHLVRRRGQEARLRCSPMKGHSHVYWYRQLPEEGLKFMVYLQKENIIDESGMPKERFSAEFPKEGPSILRIQQVVRGDSAAYFCASSPPQAGYNEQFFGPGTRLTVL.